This TCR beta chain comes out of a study of blood T cell repertoires in COVID-19. Study in general: The United States, Italy and Spain provided the acute and convalescent COVID-19 samples.

As originally analysed: Scientists estimated how many nucleated cells there were by amplifying reference gene primers. Repertoires were generated with immunoSEQ multiplex PCR, while TCRdb's copy carries only in-frame clones and drops some. D and trimming were read from the DNA, whereas the V and J calls and clone size are those reported in that table. The sample lists 110,000 or so clones; roughly 85% were seen once. The CDR3 is 16 amino acids. CDR1 and CDR2 from the germline V gene are SGHTA and FQGNSA. Trimming cost V 5 bases and J 6 bases, with 20 bases left between them. The chain couples TRBV7-2 to TRBJ2-1; D might be TRBD2 (5 bases). The clonotype originates from a human donor in a cohort sampled during active COVID-19. What was sequenced was peripheral blood. In DNA, the CDR3 is TGTGCCAGCAGCCCTGGACTGCCCCTAGGGCTCAATGAGCAGTTCTTC. This codes for CASSPGLPLGLNEQFF.